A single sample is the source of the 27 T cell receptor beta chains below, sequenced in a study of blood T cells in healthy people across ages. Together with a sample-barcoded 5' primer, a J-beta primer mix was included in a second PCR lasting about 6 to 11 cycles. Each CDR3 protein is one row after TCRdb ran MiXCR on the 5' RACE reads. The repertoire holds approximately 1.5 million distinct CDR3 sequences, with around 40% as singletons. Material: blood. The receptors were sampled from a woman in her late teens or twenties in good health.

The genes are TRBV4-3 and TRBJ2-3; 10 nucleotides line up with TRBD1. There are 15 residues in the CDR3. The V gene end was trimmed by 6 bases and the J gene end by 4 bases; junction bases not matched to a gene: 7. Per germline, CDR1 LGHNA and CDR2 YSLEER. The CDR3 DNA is TGCGCCAGCAGTTTCGGGACAGGGGTCCCAGATACGCAGTATTTT. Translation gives CASSFGTGVPDTQYF.

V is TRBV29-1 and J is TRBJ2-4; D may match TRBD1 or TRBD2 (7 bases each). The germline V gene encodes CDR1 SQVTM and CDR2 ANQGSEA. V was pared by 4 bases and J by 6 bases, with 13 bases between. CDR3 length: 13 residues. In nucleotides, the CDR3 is TGCAGCGTTGTGGGCAGGGGGGGAAACATTCAGTACTTC. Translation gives CSVVGRGGNIQYF.

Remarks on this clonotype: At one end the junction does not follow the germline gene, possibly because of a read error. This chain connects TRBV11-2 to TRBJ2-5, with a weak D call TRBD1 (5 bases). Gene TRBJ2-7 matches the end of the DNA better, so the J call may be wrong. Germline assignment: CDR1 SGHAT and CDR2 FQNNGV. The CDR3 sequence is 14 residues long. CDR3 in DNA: TGTGCCAGCAGCGTAGAAAGACAGACCTACGAGCAGTACTTC. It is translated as CASSVERQTYEQYF.

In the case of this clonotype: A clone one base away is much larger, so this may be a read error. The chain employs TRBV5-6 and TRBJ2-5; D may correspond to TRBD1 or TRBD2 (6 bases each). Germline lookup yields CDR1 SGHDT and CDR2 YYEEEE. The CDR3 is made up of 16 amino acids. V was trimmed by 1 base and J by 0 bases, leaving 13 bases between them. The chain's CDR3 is CASSLCGTPYQETQYF. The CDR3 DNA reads TGTGCCAGCAGCTTGTGCGGGACACCGTACCAAGAGACCCAGTACTTC. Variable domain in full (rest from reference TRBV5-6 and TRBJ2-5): DAGVTQSPTHLIKTRGQQVTLRCSPKSGHDTVSWYQQALGQGPQFIFQYYEEEERQRGNFPDRFSGHQFPNYSSELNVNALLLGDSALYLCASSLCGTPYQETQYFGPGTRLLVL.

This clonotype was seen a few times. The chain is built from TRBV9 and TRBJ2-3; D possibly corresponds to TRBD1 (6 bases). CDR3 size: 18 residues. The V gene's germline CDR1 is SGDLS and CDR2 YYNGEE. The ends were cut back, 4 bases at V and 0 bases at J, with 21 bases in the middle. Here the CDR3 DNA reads TGTGCCAGCAGCCTGAACCCGACAGACAGGCCCAGCACAGATACGCAGTATTTT. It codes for CASSLNPTDRPSTDTQYF.

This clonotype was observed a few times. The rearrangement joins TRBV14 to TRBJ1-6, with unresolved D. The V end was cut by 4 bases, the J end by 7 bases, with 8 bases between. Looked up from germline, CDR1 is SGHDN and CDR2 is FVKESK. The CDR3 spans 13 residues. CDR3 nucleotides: TGTGCCAGCAGCCTTTACAAGAATTCACCCCTCCACTTT. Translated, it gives CASSLYKNSPLHF.

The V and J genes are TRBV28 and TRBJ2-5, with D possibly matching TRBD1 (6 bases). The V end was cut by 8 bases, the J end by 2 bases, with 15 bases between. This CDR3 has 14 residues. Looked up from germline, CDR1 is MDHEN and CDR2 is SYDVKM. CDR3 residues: CASALTTGQETQYF. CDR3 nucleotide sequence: TGTGCCAGCGCCCTAACAACAGGGCAAGAGACCCAGTACTTC.

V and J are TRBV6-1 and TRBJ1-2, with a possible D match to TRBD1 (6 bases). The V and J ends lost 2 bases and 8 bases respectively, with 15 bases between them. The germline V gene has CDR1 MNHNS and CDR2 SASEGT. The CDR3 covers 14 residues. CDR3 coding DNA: TGTGCCAGCAGTGAAATTCAGGGGCGCGTAGGCTACACCTTC. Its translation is CASSEIQGRVGYTF.

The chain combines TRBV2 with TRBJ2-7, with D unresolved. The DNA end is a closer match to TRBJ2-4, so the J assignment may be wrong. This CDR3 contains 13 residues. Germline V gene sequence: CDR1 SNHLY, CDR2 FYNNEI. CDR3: CASSTDVGDIQYF. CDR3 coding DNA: TGTGCCAGCAGTACAGATGTAGGAGACATTCAGTACTTC.

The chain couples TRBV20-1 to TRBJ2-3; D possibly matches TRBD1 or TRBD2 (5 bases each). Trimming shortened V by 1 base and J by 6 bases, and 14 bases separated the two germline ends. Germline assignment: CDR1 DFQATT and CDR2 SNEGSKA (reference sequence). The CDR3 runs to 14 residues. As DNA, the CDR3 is TGCAGTGCTAGAGTGGGGCTAGCATCTGATACGCAGTATTTT. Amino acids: CSARVGLASDTQYF.

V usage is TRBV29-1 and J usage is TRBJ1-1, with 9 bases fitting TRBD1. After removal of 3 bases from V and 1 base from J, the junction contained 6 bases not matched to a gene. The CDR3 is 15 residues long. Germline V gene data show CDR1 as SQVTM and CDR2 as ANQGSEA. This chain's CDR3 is CSVDNQDRGNTEAFF. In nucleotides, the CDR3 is TGCAGCGTTGATAACCAGGACAGGGGGAACACTGAAGCTTTCTTT.

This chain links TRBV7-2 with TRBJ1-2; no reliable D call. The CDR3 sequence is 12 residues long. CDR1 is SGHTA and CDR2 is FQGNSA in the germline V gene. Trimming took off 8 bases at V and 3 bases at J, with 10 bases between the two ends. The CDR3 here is CASCQGYYGYTF. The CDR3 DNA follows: TGTGCCAGCTGCCAAGGATACTATGGCTACACCTTC.

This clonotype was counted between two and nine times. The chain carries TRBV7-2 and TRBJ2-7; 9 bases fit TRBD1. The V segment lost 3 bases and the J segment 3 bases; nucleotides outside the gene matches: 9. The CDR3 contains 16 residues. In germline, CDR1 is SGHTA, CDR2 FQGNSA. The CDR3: CASSFVTGGSVYEQYF. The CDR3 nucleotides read TGTGCCAGCAGCTTCGTCACAGGGGGCTCAGTCTACGAGCAGTACTTC.

The CDR3 DNA reads as TGCGCCAGCAGCGTTAGGACAGGGGGCGCAGATACGCAGTATTTT. Its translation: CASSVRTGGADTQYF. The chain couples TRBV10-1 to TRBJ2-3; 11 nucleotides align to TRBD1. The CDR3 has 15 residues. J was trimmed by 4 bases and V by 6 bases; bases with no gene match: 6. The germline CDR1 and CDR2 sequences are WNHNN and SYGVQD (reference sequence).

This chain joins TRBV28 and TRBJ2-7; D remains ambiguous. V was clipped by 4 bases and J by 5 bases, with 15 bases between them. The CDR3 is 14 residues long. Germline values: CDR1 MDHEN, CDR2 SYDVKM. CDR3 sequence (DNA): TGTGCCAGCAGTTCACCTGGGTCTACCCACGAGCAGTACTTC. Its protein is CASSSPGSTHEQYF.

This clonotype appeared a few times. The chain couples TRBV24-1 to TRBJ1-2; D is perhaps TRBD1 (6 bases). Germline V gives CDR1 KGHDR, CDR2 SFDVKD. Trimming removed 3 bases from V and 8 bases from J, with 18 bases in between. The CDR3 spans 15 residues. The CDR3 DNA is TGTGCCACCAGTGATCCCTCAGACGCAGGGGACGGCTACACCTTC. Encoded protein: CATSDPSDAGDGYTF.

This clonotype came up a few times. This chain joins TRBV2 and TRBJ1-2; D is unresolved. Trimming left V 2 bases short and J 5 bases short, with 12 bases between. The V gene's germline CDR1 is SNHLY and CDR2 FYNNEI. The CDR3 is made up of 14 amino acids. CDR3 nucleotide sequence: TGTGCCAGCAGTGAATCATACCCTAGTTATGGCTACACCTTC. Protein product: CASSESYPSYGYTF.

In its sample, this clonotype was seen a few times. Written as DNA, the CDR3 is TGTGCCATCAGTGGGGGGGGTACAGCCCAGTACTTC. Amino acids: CAISGGGTAQYF. The chain joins TRBV10-3 to TRBJ2-5; 7 nucleotides line up with TRBD2. The CDR3 has 12 residues. The V gene end was trimmed by 4 bases and the J gene end by 9 bases; junction bases not matched to a gene: 5. Germline V gene sequence: CDR1 ENHRY, CDR2 SYGVKD.

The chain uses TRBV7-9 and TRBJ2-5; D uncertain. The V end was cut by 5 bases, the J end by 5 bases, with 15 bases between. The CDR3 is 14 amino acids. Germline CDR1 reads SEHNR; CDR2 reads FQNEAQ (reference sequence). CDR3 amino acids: CASSHHPRGETQYF. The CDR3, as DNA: TGTGCCAGCAGCCACCACCCCCGTGGGGAGACCCAGTACTTC.

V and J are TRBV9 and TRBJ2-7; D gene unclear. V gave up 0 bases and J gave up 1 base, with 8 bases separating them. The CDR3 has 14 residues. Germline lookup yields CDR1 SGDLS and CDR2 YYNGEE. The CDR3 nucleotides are TGTGCCAGCAGCGTAGCAGACGGGTCCTACGAGCAGTACTTC. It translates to CASSVADGSYEQYF.

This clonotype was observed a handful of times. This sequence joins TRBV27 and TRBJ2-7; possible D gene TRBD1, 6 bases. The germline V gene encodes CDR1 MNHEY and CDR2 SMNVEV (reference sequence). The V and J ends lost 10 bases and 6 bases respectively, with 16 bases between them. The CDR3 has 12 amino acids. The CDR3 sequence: CATRDTRGEQYF. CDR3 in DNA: TGTGCCACCCGGGACACCCGTGGCGAGCAGTACTTC.

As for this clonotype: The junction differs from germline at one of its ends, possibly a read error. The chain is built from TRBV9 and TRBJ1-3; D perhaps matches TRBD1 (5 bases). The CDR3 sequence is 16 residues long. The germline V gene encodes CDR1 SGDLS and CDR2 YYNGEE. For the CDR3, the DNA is TGTGCCAGCAGCGTGGGACGGACCTCCGGGGGAAACATCATATATTTT. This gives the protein CASSVGRTSGGNIIYF.

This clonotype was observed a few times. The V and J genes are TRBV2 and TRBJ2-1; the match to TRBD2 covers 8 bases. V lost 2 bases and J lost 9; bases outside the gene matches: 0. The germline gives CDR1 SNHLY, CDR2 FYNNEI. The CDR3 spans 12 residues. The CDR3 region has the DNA TGTGCCAGCAGTGAAACTAGCGGTGAGCAGTTCTTC. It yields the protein CASSETSGEQFF.

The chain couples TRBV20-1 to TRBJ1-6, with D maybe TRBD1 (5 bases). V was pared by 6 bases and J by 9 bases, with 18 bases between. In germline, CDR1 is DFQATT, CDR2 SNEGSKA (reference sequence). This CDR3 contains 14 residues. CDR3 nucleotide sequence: TGCAGTGCCGTGCGGGACGGCGGACCTTCACCCCTCCACTTT. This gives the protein CSAVRDGGPSPLHF.

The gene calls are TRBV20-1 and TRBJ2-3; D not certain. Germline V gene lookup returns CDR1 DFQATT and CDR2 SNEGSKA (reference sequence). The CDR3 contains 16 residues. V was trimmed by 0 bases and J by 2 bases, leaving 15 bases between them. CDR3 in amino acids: CSARDRPASYTDTQYF. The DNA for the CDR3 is TGCAGTGCTAGAGATCGGCCAGCGAGTTACACAGATACGCAGTATTTT.

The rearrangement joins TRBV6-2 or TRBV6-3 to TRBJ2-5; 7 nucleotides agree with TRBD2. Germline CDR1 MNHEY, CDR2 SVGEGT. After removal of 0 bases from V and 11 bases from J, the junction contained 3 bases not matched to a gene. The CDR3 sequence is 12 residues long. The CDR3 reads CASSYSMREQYF. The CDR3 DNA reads TGTGCCAGCAGTTACTCGATGCGGGAGCAGTACTTC.

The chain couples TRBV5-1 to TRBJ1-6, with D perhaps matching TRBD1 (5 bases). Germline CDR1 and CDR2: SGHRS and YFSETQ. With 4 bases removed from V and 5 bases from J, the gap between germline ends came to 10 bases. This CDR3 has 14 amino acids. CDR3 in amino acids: CASSPEGNNSPLHF. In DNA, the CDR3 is TGCGCCAGCAGCCCCGAGGGGAATAATTCACCCCTCCACTTT.